This T cell receptor beta chain stems from a study of T cell repertoires in cytomegalovirus infection. This CDR3 is built from 14 residues. V gave up 5 bases and J gave up 0 bases, with 5 bases separating them. This clonotype appeared a few times. Its antigen is not known. TCRdb re-analysed the reads in MiXCR, keeping a single row per CDR3 protein. The sample includes about 60,000 distinct CDR3 sequences, roughly 21% of them seen just once. The source of this sequence is a human donor in good health (CMV status not recorded). Some clones in this sample may be carry-over from other donors' samples. The J gene is TRBJ1-6, the V gene TRBV12-3 or TRBV12-4; D is unclear. Here the sequenced sample was CD8+ T cells from cultured PBMCs, taken from culture after CMV antigen stimulation. The CDR3 region has the DNA TGTGCCAGCAGTGCTAGCTCCTATAATTCACCCCTCCACTTT. It encodes CASSASSYNSPLHF.